This TCR beta chain was retrieved from a study of OX40 agonist ivuxolimab in advanced cancers. About the study: At approximately 83% male, the cohort had a mean age of 60 years, ranging from about 23 to 80.

CDR3 size: 13 residues. CDR1 LNHDA and CDR2 SQIVND come from the germline V gene (reference sequence). J gave up 2 bases and V 8 bases, and 4 bases lay outside the gene matches. This clone appeared a single time. What it binds is not known. Study-wide results and limits: Certain nonresponders additionally had low normalized T-cell clonal expansion. Patients with a partial response at 0.1-3.0 mg/kg had among the lowest clonal expansion. Still undetermined is the antigen specificity of the expanded peripheral T cells.

Measured with immunoSEQ multiplex PCR; TCRdb has only the in-frame clones, and not every one. The table includes 48,000 or so clones, roughly 91% detected once. The chain carries TRBV19 and TRBJ2-3; TRBD2 aligns across 7 bases. The receptor's source is an adult with an advanced solid tumor such as melanoma, head and neck, liver or kidney cancer. Here the sequenced sample was CD4+ or CD8+ T cells sorted from blood, taken in a trial of the OX40 agonist ivuxolimab. The CDR3 sequence: CASSGTTTDTQYF. Here the CDR3 DNA reads TGTGCCAGTTCCGGGACTACCACAGATACGCAGTATTTT.